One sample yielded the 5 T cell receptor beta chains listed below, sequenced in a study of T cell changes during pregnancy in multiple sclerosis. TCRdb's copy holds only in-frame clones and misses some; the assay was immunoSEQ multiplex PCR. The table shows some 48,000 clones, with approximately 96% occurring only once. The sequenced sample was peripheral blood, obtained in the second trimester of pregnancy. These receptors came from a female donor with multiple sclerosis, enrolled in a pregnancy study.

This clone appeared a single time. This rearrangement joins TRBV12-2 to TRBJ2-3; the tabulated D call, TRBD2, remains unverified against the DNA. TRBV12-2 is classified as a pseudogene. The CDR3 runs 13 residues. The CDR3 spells CASRPRGGDTQYF. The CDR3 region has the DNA TGTGCAAGTCGCCCGCGCGGCGGGGATACGCAGTATTTT.

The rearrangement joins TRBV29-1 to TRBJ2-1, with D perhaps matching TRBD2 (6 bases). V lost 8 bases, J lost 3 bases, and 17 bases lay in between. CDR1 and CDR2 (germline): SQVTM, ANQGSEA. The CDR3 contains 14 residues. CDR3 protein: CSLRWGVFYNEQFF. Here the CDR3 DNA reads TGCAGCCTTCGGTGGGGGGTCTTCTACAATGAGCAGTTCTTC.

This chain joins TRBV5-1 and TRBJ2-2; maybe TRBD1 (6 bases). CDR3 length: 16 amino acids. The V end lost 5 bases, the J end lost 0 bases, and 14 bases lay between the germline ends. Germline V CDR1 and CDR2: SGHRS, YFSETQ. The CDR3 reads CASSAPRGTNTGELFF. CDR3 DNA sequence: TGCGCCAGCAGTGCCCCGAGGGGGACGAACACCGGGGAGCTGTTTTTT.

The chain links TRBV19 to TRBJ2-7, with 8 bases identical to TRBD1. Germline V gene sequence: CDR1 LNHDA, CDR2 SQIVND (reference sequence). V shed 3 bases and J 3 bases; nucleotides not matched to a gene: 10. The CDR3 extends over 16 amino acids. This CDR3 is CASSIARDRNHYEQYF. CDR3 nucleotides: TGTGCCAGTAGTATTGCCCGGGACAGGAACCACTACGAGCAGTACTTC.

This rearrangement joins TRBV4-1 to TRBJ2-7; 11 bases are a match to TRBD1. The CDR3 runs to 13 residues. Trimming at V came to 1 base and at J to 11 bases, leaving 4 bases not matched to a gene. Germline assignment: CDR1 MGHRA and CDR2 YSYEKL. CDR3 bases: TGCGCCAGCAGCCAAGGGGACAGGGGGGATAAGTACTTC. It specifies CASSQGDRGDKYF.